These 18 T cell receptor beta chains were sequenced from one sample in a study of T cell responses to AZD1222 COVID-19 vaccine. Profiling relied on immunoSEQ multiplex PCR, and the TCRdb table lists in-frame clones only, not all of them. The profile shows approximately 150,000 clones, approximately 90% of them singletons. Here the sequenced sample was peripheral blood, taken on day 0 of AZD1222 vaccination. The receptors here all came from an adult in good health.

The gene calls are TRBV15 and TRBJ1-2; possibly TRBD1 for D (6 bases). The length of the CDR3 is 13 residues. CDR1 is LNHNV, CDR2 YYDKDF, per germline (reference sequence). The V end lost 3 bases, the J end lost 8 bases, and 13 bases lay between the germline ends. DNA for the CDR3: TGTGCCACCAGCAGGGGAGGGGGGAGCGGCTACACCTTC. Its translation is CATSRGGGSGYTF.

This chain connects TRBV10-2 to TRBJ1-1; a weak D match, TRBD1 (5 bases). The CDR3 has 15 amino acids. From germline, CDR1 is WSHSY and CDR2 SAAADI. Trimming took off 4 bases at V and 1 base at J, with 13 bases between the two ends. CDR3 sequence reads: CASSGGDLRNTEAFF. CDR3 sequence (DNA): TGCGCCAGCAGTGGAGGGGATTTGCGGAACACTGAAGCTTTCTTT.

The rearrangement uses TRBV3-1 (or the pseudogene TRBV3-2) and TRBJ1-1; possible D gene TRBD1, 6 bases. This CDR3 comprises 14 residues. Per germline, CDR1 LGHDT and CDR2 YNNKEL (reference sequence). V was cut by 1 base and J by 4 bases, with 10 bases left in between. CDR3 in DNA: TGTGCCAGCAGCCAAGGGGGGGCGAGCACTGAAGCTTTCTTT. It translates to CASSQGGASTEAFF.

This CDR3 is CASSFAGDYGYTF. CDR3 in DNA: TGTGCCAGCAGTTTCGCAGGGGACTATGGCTACACCTTC. The genes are TRBV28 and TRBJ1-2, with a weak D call TRBD1 (6 bases). The length of the CDR3 is 13 residues. Trimming left V 3 bases short and J 3 bases short, with 8 bases between. Germline CDR1 reads MDHEN; CDR2 reads SYDVKM.

V usage is TRBV27 and J usage is TRBJ2-5; 11 positions match TRBD1. V dropped 2 bases and J dropped 3; count of bases not matched to a gene: 2. The CDR3 extends over 15 amino acids. CDR1 is MNHEY and CDR2 is SMNVEV in the germline V gene (reference sequence). CDR3 amino acids: CASSLGGQGEETQYF. The CDR3 bases are TGTGCCAGCAGTTTAGGGGGACAGGGGGAAGAGACCCAGTACTTC.

The chain links TRBV10-3 to TRBJ2-5, with D possibly being TRBD1 or TRBD2 (5 bases each). CDR3 length: 12 amino acids. V lost 4 bases, J lost 5 bases, and 8 bases lay in between. Germline assignment: CDR1 ENHRY and CDR2 SYGVKD. CDR3 residues: CAISGGGETQYF. The CDR3 nucleotides are TGTGCCATCAGTGGGGGCGGGGAGACCCAGTACTTC.

The gene calls are TRBV30 and TRBJ1-1; 10 bases match TRBD1. Germline values: CDR1 GTSNPN, CDR2 SVGIG (reference sequence). This CDR3 is 13 amino acids long. Trimming at V came to 5 bases and at J to 7 bases, leaving 7 bases not matched to a gene. The CDR3 DNA reads as TGTGCCTGGGCCGGGACAGGGGTCTTTGAAGCTTTCTTT. Protein: CAWAGTGVFEAFF.

The gene calls are TRBV18 and TRBJ1-1; D might be TRBD1 (5 bases). The V gene's germline CDR1 is KGHSH and CDR2 LQKENI. The CDR3 length is 15 residues. V was pared by 6 bases and J by 0 bases, with 14 bases between. DNA of the CDR3: TGTGCCAGCTCGCCGGGGGGACTTATGAACACTGAAGCTTTCTTT. It is translated as CASSPGGLMNTEAFF.

The rearrangement joins TRBV11-3 to TRBJ2-1; TRBD1 is a possible D gene (6 bases). CDR1 is SGHNT, CDR2 YENEEA, per germline. The CDR3 runs to 14 residues. V lost 1 base, J lost 4 bases, and 8 bases lay in between. The CDR3 sequence: CASSLAGQYNEQFF. The CDR3 DNA sequence: TGTGCCAGCAGCTTAGCCGGACAGTACAATGAGCAGTTCTTC.

The J gene is TRBJ1-5, the V gene TRBV7-2, with TRBD1 as a possible D gene (5 bases). The CDR3 runs to 15 residues. V dropped 0 bases and J dropped 6 bases, with 12 bases sitting between them. CDR1 and CDR2 (germline): SGHTA, FQGNSA. As DNA, the CDR3 is TGTGCCAGCAGCTTAGCGTCCAGGGCAGGTCAGCCCCAGCATTTT. Protein product: CASSLASRAGQPQHF.

V usage is TRBV4-2 and J usage is TRBJ2-3; D may be TRBD2 (5 bases). In germline, CDR1 is LGHNA, CDR2 YNFKEQ. The CDR3 extends over 14 amino acids. V was pared by 1 base and J by 4 bases, with 9 bases between. The CDR3 nucleotides are TGTGCCAGCAGCCAAGGTAATAGCGCAGATACGCAGTATTTT. It codes for CASSQGNSADTQYF.

Regarding this clone: Other DNA sequences of this sample code for an identical CDR3. The chain's CDR3 is CASRSGTGSYEQYF. The CDR3 DNA is TGTGCCAGCAGGTCTGGGACAGGGAGTTACGAGCAGTACTTC. This chain links TRBV28 with TRBJ2-7; 9 bases map to TRBD1. V lost 6 bases, J lost 4 bases, and 7 bases stayed unmatched. Germline V lookup: CDR1 MDHEN, CDR2 SYDVKM. The CDR3 has 14 amino acids.

This chain uses TRBV2 with TRBJ2-2; D may match TRBD1 or TRBD2 (7 bases each). Germline V gene sequence: CDR1 SNHLY, CDR2 FYNNEI. The CDR3 runs 19 residues. Trimming shortened V by 6 bases and J by 0 bases, and 23 bases separated the two germline ends. This CDR3 is CASRTRGGSSYTNTGELFF. CDR3 bases: TGTGCCAGCAGGACCAGGGGGGGGTCGTCGTATACGAACACCGGGGAGCTGTTTTTT. The whole variable domain, filled in from reference TRBV2 and TRBJ2-2, reads EPEVTQTPSHQVTQMGQEVILRCVPISNHLYFYWYRQILGQKVEFLVSFYNNEISEKSEIFDDQFSVERPDGSNFTLKIRSTKLEDSAMYFCASRTRGGSSYTNTGELFFGEGSRLTVL.

The chain combines TRBV2 with TRBJ2-7; 10 bases agree with TRBD2. The CDR3 runs 18 residues. V lost 1 base, J lost 7 bases, and 16 bases stayed unmatched. CDR1 and CDR2 from the germline V gene are SNHLY and FYNNEI. This CDR3 reads CASSEVWVAGGQYGEQYF. CDR3 DNA sequence: TGTGCCAGCAGTGAAGTGTGGGTAGCGGGGGGCCAATATGGGGAGCAGTACTTC.

This clone has only one observation. J is TRBJ1-2 and V is TRBV5-1, with D perhaps TRBD1 (5 bases). The CDR3 consists of 17 residues. Germline V gene sequence: CDR1 SGHRS, CDR2 YFSETQ. Trimming removed 6 bases at V and 2 bases at J, with 23 bases between. CDR3 residues: CASNSGTGSPSNYGYTF. In DNA, the CDR3 is TGCGCCAGCAACTCCGGGACGGGATCGCCAAGCAACTATGGCTACACCTTC. The whole variable domain, remainder taken from reference TRBV5-1 and TRBJ1-2, is KAGVTQTPRYLIKTRGQQVTLSCSPISGHRSVSWYQQTPGQGLQFLFEYFSETQRNKGNFPGRFSGRQFSNSRSEMNVSTLELGDSALYLCASNSGTGSPSNYGYTFGSGTRLTVV.

This chain links TRBV15 with TRBJ1-2; D is unresolved. Per the germline V gene, CDR1 is LNHNV and CDR2 is YYDKDF (reference sequence). The CDR3 runs to 14 residues. The V end lost 0 bases, the J end lost 7 bases, and 12 bases lay between the germline ends. The CDR3 loop reads CATSRDLGAPGYTF. CDR3 in DNA: TGTGCCACCAGCAGAGATCTGGGTGCCCCTGGCTACACCTTC. Full variable domain (remainder filled in from reference TRBV15 and TRBJ1-2): DAMVIQNPRYQVTQFGKPVTLSCSQTLNHNVMYWYQQKSSQAPKLLFHYYDKDFNNEADTPDNFQSRRPNTSFCFLDIRSPGLGDTAMYLCATSRDLGAPGYTFGSGTRLTVV.

J is TRBJ1-1 and V is TRBV6-2 or TRBV6-3; D remains unclear. CDR3 length equals 13 residues. Trimming shortened V by 2 bases and J by 3 bases, and 7 bases separated the two germline ends. Germline V gene lookup returns CDR1 MNHEY and CDR2 SVGEGT. The CDR3 region is CASSYRDYTEAFF. Here the CDR3 DNA reads TGTGCCAGCAGTTACCGGGATTACACTGAAGCTTTCTTT.

The chain has TRBV11-3 and TRBJ2-2; 10 bases line up with TRBD2. The V gene end was trimmed by 5 bases and the J gene end by 3 bases; junction bases not matched to a gene: 9. This CDR3 contains 17 residues. Germline V gene data show CDR1 as SGHNT and CDR2 as YENEEA. CDR3 nucleotide sequence: TGTGCCAGCAGCCCGCGGCGCCTAGCGGGGGACACCGGGGAGCTGTTTTTT. Translated: CASSPRRLAGDTGELFF.